This TCR beta chain derives from a study of identical twins' blood T cells. TCRdb reprocessed the 5' RACE reads with MiXCR, giving one entry per CDR3 protein. The sample holds hundreds of thousands of distinct CDR3 sequences, roughly 28% seen once. Study findings and constraints: Shared CDR3 clonotype counts tracked mainly the product of cloneset sizes.

The CDR3 extends over 14 amino acids. All three twin pairs grew up together with likely shared infections and vaccines. This clonotype was counted only a few times. Its antigen is not known. The sequenced sample consisted of PBMCs. The clonotype originates from a woman aged 18-50 years in good health. This sequence joins TRBV21-1 and TRBJ2-7; TRBD2 was called by the table and not checked on the DNA. TRBV21-1 is shown as a pseudogene. The CDR3 here is CASRTSGNTYEQYF. The DNA for the CDR3 is TGTGCCAGCAGGACTAGCGGGAATACCTACGAGCAGTACTTC.